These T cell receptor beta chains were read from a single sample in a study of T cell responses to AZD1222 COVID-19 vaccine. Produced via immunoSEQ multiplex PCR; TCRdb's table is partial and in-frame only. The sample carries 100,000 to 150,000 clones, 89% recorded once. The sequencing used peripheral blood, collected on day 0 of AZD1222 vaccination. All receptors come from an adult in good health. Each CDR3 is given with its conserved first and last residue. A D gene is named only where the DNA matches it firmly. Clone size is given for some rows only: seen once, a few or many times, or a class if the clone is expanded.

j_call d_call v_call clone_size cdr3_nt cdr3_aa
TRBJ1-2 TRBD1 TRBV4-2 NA TGTGCCAGCAGCCAAGACGACAGGGACGATGGCTACACCTTC CASSQDDRDDGYTF
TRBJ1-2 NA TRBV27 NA TGTGCCAGCAGTGCCGGAATTGCCTACACCTTC CASSAGIAYTF
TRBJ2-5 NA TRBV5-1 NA TGCGCCAGCAGGAAGAACAGTGTCGGTCGAGAGACCCAGTACTTC CASRKNSVGRETQYF
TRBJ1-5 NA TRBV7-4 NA TGTGCCAGCGGAGGGGGTCAGCCCCAGCATTTT CASGGGQPQHF
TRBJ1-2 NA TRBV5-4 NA TGTGCCAGCAGCCCGGTCGGGGGGGGCTACTATGGCTACACCTTC CASSPVGGGYYGYTF
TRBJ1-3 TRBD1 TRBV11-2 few TGTGCCAGCAGCTTAGATCGGGGACAGGGGGCTCGCTCTGGAAACACCATATATTTT CASSLDRGQGARSGNTIYF
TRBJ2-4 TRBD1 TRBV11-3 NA TGTGCCAGCAGCCCAGGGGGCTCTGAAAACATTCAGTACTTC CASSPGGSENIQYF
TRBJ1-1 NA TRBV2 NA TGTGCCAGCAGAACTACACGTGAAGCTTTCTTT CASRTTREAFF
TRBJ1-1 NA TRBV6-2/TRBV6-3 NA TGTGCCAGCAGTTACGTGAGGGCTAGGGCCACCTGTTTT CASSYVRARATCF
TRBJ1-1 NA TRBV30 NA TGTGCCTGGACGAACACTGAAGCTTTCTTT CAWTNTEAFF
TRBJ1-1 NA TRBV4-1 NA TGCGCCAGCAGCCAAGATTGGGGGAAGCGGGAAGCTTTCTTT CASSQDWGKREAFF
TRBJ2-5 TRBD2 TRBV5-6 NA TGTGCCAGCAGCAATACGCGGGGGGAGACCCAGTACTTC CASSNTRGETQYF
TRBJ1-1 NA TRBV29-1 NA TGCAGCGTCCGTATAGGGTCTAACACTGAAGCTTTCTTT CSVRIGSNTEAFF